The 7 T cell receptor beta chains presented below share a single source sample, sequenced in a study of vaccination and CD4 T cells after COVID-19 (dated by TCRdb to between 2020 and 2023). Libraries were prepared through PCR. Sequencing was carried out with an Illumina iSeq 100. At the Johns Hopkins FTIC core, DNA from the cultured CD4+ T cells underwent TCR sequencing with the Oncomine TCR Beta short-read assay. Using fastp at Q25 and MiXCR, TCRdb reprocessed the public reads and kept productive beta chains. One record per CDR3 amino acid sequence lists the most common genes and DNA. Within this sample are some 11,000 distinct CDR3 sequences, with more than 25% of them counted one time only. About a quarter of the sample comes from the top ten. The treatment or condition label of this sample denotes: roughly 10-day PBMC culture with coronavirus spike peptide pools or control peptides (ViraFEST assay).

These receptors' antigens are unknown. The sequenced sample consisted of cultured CD4+ T cells from blood. These receptors were obtained from a human donor with COVID-19.

This clonotype is judged medium-sized (0.01 to 0.1%). The rearrangement joins TRBV6-5 to TRBJ1-5; D gene unclear. V was shortened by 2 bases and J by 7 bases, with 21 bases between the two germline ends. The CDR3 totals 17 residues. Germline loops: CDR1 MNHEY, CDR2 SVGAGI. In DNA, the CDR3 is TGTGCCAGCAGTTACCTACATCCGACAAAGGGAGGGCAGCCCCAGCATTTT. Encoded protein: CASSYLHPTKGGQPQHF.

The rearrangement joins TRBV27 to TRBJ1-1, with 9 bases matching TRBD1. CDR1 is MNHEY, CDR2 SMNVEV, per germline (reference sequence). CDR3 length: 13 residues. J gave up 1 base and V 6 bases, and 0 bases lay outside the gene matches. CDR3 sequence: CASRGQGNTEAFF. In DNA form, the CDR3 reads TGTGCCAGCAGGGGACAGGGGAACACTGAAGCTTTCTTT.

This rearrangement joins TRBV20-1 to TRBJ2-5, with 7 bases fitting TRBD2. This CDR3 spans 13 amino acids. Germline assignment: CDR1 DFQATT and CDR2 SNEGSKA (reference sequence). Trimming at V came to 6 bases and at J to 2 bases, leaving 6 bases not matched to a gene. CDR3 region: CSASYGGQETQYF. CDR3 sequence (DNA): TGCAGTGCCTCCTACGGGGGGCAAGAGACCCAGTACTTC.

This clonotype showed up just a few times. This sequence joins TRBV20-1 and TRBJ2-3, with a possible D match to TRBD2 (7 bases). V shed 4 bases and J shed 7 bases, with 18 bases lying between them. CDR1 and CDR2 from the germline V gene are DFQATT and SNEGSKA (reference sequence). CDR3 length: 14 amino acids. The CDR3 bases are TGCAGTGCTACCGACGGGGGGCGGACAAATACGCAGTATTTT. This encodes CSATDGGRTNTQYF.

This sequence joins TRBV9 and TRBJ1-2; D is unresolved. The V gene lost 0 bases and the J gene lost 1 base, with 7 bases spanning the gap. Per germline, CDR1 SGDLS and CDR2 YYNGEE. The CDR3 consists of 14 residues. CDR3 loop: CASSVDRFNYGYTF. CDR3 nucleotide sequence: TGTGCCAGCAGCGTAGACAGATTTAACTATGGCTACACCTTC.

This clonotype was seen a handful of times. This chain links TRBV6-2 or TRBV6-3 with TRBJ1-6; the D is unclear. Trimming shortened V by 2 bases and J by 8 bases, and 19 bases separated the two germline ends. The CDR3 is 17 residues long. CDR1 and CDR2 from the germline V gene are MNHEY and SVGEGT. The CDR3 nucleotides are TGTGCCAGCAGTTACGCGTCCGGGAGCATTGGGGATTCACCCCTCCACTTT. Translated, it gives CASSYASGSIGDSPLHF.

This clonotype was counted a single time. The chain has TRBV30 and TRBJ2-5, with TRBD2 identical over 7 bases. The junction had 8 bases not matched to a gene; V was cut back by 4 bases and J by 3 bases. This CDR3 is built from 14 residues. CDR1 and CDR2 from the germline V gene are GTSNPN and SVGIG (reference sequence). The CDR3, as DNA: TGTGCCTGGACGCCCGGGGGGAGAGAAGAGACCCAGTACTTC. This sequence encodes CAWTPGGREETQYF.